These 24 T cell receptor beta chains were sequenced from one sample in a study of T cells after yellow fever vaccination (dated by TCRdb to 2018 to 2020). The treatment or condition label on this specimen signifies: live attenuated yellow fever vaccine strain. Library preparation used 5' RACE. The listed sequencing device is Illumina NovaSeq 6000. The public reads were reprocessed in TCRdb via fastp at Q25 and MiXCR, keeping in-frame beta chains. A single entry per CDR3 protein holds the most common genes and DNA from its merged rows. The table for this sample lists some 300,000 distinct CDR3 sequences; 8.7% of them were counted only once. Jointly, the top ten make up around 3.1% of the sample. The source was CD4+ T cells sorted from PBMCs, collected 5 days after the yellow fever booster vaccination. Receptors were obtained from a young man who received the YFV17D yellow fever vaccine.

This clonotype was seen a few times. The chain carries TRBV4-1 and TRBJ1-2, with D hard to call. CDR1 and CDR2 (germline): MGHRA, YSYEKL. The CDR3 totals 15 residues. Trimming removed 4 bases from V and 2 bases from J, with 14 bases in between. For the CDR3, the DNA is TGCGCCAGCAGCCCCCAACCTAACCCCAACTATGGCTACACCTTC. This gives the protein CASSPQPNPNYGYTF.

DNA of the CDR3: TGCGCCAGCAGCTACCGGGACAGTGGGAATGAGCAGTTCTTC. This encodes CASSYRDSGNEQFF. The chain joins TRBV5-1 to TRBJ2-1; 7 nucleotides match TRBD1. CDR3 size: 14 residues. CDR1 is SGHRS, CDR2 YFSETQ, per germline. The ends lost 3 bases at V and 7 bases at J; junction bases unmatched: 7. The full variable domain, its missing parts supplied by reference TRBV5-1 and TRBJ2-1, is KAGVTQTPRYLIKTRGQQVTLSCSPISGHRSVSWYQQTPGQGLQFLFEYFSETQRNKGNFPGRFSGRQFSNSRSEMNVSTLELGDSALYLCASSYRDSGNEQFFGPGTRLTVL.

The table lists this clonotype with a few counts. This sequence joins TRBV2 and TRBJ1-2; D not resolved. This CDR3 comprises 12 residues. The germline V and J ends were trimmed by 5 bases and 1 base, with 5 bases remaining between them. CDR1 and CDR2 (germline): SNHLY, FYNNEI. The CDR3: CASSIYNYGYTF. In DNA, the CDR3 is TGTGCCAGCAGTATTTATAACTATGGCTACACCTTC.

This clonotype has at least ten counts. The V and J genes are TRBV5-4 and TRBJ2-5; TRBD1 might be the D (5 bases). Trimming shortened V by 7 bases and J by 4 bases, and 8 bases separated the two germline ends. CDR1 SGHNT and CDR2 YYREEE come from the germline V gene (reference sequence). CDR3 size: 11 residues. This CDR3 is CASGAIETQYF. DNA for the CDR3: TGTGCCAGCGGGGCGATAGAGACCCAGTACTTC.

For the CDR3, the DNA is TGCAGTGCTAGCGATCTCCGGGGAGGGGGCGGTGAAAAACTGTTTTTT. Its protein is CSASDLRGGGGEKLFF. This rearrangement joins TRBV20-1 to TRBJ1-4, with TRBD1 matching over 7 bases. This CDR3 comprises 16 residues. The germline V gene has CDR1 DFQATT and CDR2 SNEGSKA (reference sequence). Trimming removed 3 bases from V and 7 bases from J; junction bases left unmatched: 14.

This chain links TRBV12-5 with TRBJ1-5; weak D call: TRBD1 (5 bases). The V end lost 3 bases, the J end lost 10 bases, and 13 bases lay between the germline ends. The CDR3 has 13 residues. Germline V CDR1 and CDR2: LGHNT, FRNRAP. Here the CDR3 reads CASGFGDDRPQHF. CDR3 bases: TGTGCTAGTGGTTTCGGGGACGATCGTCCCCAGCATTTT.

The V and J genes are TRBV27 and TRBJ2-6; 10 bases match TRBD1. This CDR3 contains 16 residues. Trimming cost V 5 bases and J 0 bases; bases outside gene matches: 1. From germline, CDR1 is MNHEY and CDR2 SMNVEV (reference sequence). The CDR3 loop reads CASSRDRGSGANVLTF. The CDR3 nucleotides read TGTGCCAGCAGTAGGGACAGGGGCTCTGGGGCCAACGTCCTGACTTTC. The whole variable domain, remainder taken from reference TRBV27 and TRBJ2-6, is EAQVTQNPRYLITVTGKKLTVTCSQNMNHEYMSWYRQDPGLGLRQIYYSMNVEVTDKGDVPEGYKVSRKEKRNFPLILESPSPNQTSLYFCASSRDRGSGANVLTFGAGSRLTVL.

The table lists this clonotype with many counts. This chain connects TRBV7-6 to TRBJ1-1; D perhaps matches TRBD1 (6 bases). This CDR3 has 14 residues. V was pared by 2 bases and J by 4 bases, with 11 bases between. CDR1 SGHVS and CDR2 FNYEAQ come from the germline V gene. CDR3 sequence: CASSLIEGGTEAFF. In nucleotides, the CDR3 is TGTGCCAGCAGCTTAATTGAAGGGGGCACTGAAGCTTTCTTT.

J is TRBJ2-3 and V is TRBV6-2 or TRBV6-3; D remains ambiguous. V was pared by 0 bases and J by 7 bases, with 8 bases between. The CDR3 loop spans 13 amino acids. Germline CDR1 MNHEY, CDR2 SVGEGT. The CDR3 DNA is TGTGCCAGCAGTTACTCGAGGCGAAATACGCAGTATTTT. Translated, it gives CASSYSRRNTQYF.

This clonotype was detected only a few times. The rearrangement links TRBV6-5 to TRBJ2-5; D not resolved. Trimming took 5 bases from V and 4 from J, leaving 11 bases between them. The CDR3 loop spans 13 amino acids. The germline V gene encodes CDR1 MNHEY and CDR2 SVGAGI. CDR3 coding DNA: TGTGCCAGCAGTCCCGGTTGGGTAGAGACCCAGTACTTC. It is translated as CASSPGWVETQYF.

The CDR3 loop is CASSRFRQGAVSKEKLFF. The CDR3 DNA follows: TGCGCCAGCTCAAGGTTTCGACAGGGGGCTGTCTCCAAAGAAAAACTGTTTTTT. J is TRBJ1-4 and V is TRBV4-1; 10 nucleotides match TRBD1. The V gene end was trimmed by 8 bases and the J gene end by 8 bases; junction bases not matched to a gene: 20. The V gene's germline CDR1 is MGHRA and CDR2 YSYEKL. The CDR3 has 18 amino acids.

The chain joins TRBV5-6 to TRBJ2-4, with D perhaps TRBD2 (6 bases). Germline CDR1 reads SGHDT; CDR2 reads YYEEEE. The CDR3 totals 13 residues. Trimming left V 4 bases short and J 8 bases short, with 13 bases between. CDR3 sequence (DNA): TGTGCCAGCAGCCGACTTGAGCGGGACATTCAGTACTTC. It yields the protein CASSRLERDIQYF. Full variable domain (rest looked up from reference TRBV5-6 and TRBJ2-4): DAGVTQSPTHLIKTRGQQVTLRCSPKSGHDTVSWYQQALGQGPQFIFQYYEEEERQRGNFPDRFSGHQFPNYSSELNVNALLLGDSALYLCASSRLERDIQYFGAGTRLSVL.

The CDR3 is CASSPPSREQFF. As DNA, the CDR3 is TGTGCCAGCTCACCACCTTCTCGTGAGCAGTTCTTC. The chain joins TRBV18 to TRBJ2-1; D ambiguous. The CDR3 runs to 12 residues. Germline V gene sequence: CDR1 KGHSH, CDR2 LQKENI. V dropped 0 bases and J dropped 9 bases, with 6 bases sitting between them.

This clonotype was seen a few times. This chain connects TRBV7-2 to TRBJ1-1; D is ambiguous. Trimming shortened V by 5 bases and J by 3 bases, and 10 bases separated the two germline ends. The V gene's germline CDR1 is SGHTA and CDR2 FQGNSA. There are 13 residues in the CDR3. CDR3 nucleotide sequence: TGTGCCAGCAGCCCTCAGACCCACACTGAAGCTTTCTTT. Translation gives CASSPQTHTEAFF.

This clonotype was counted a few times. The CDR3 DNA follows: TGTGCCAGCAGACGTACAGGGGGGGTCAAAAACATTCAGTACTTC. Its translation is CASRRTGGVKNIQYF. The V and J genes are TRBV2 and TRBJ2-4, with a weak D call TRBD1 (8 bases). This CDR3 is built from 15 residues. Germline V gene lookup returns CDR1 SNHLY and CDR2 FYNNEI. V shed 6 bases and J shed 3 bases, with 15 bases lying between them.

This clonotype was counted only a few times. The V and J genes are TRBV27 and TRBJ1-1, with 10 bases fitting TRBD1. The CDR3 is made up of 16 amino acids. V shed 6 bases and J 4 bases; nucleotides not matched to a gene: 11. Germline V gene sequence: CDR1 MNHEY, CDR2 SMNVEV (reference sequence). DNA for the CDR3: TGTGCCAGCAGCCGCGGGACAGGGGTTAGGGTCACTGAAGCTTTCTTT. Translated, it gives CASSRGTGVRVTEAFF.

Concerning this clonotype itself: A read error may explain this, as a much larger clone is one base away. The chain uses TRBV5-1 and TRBJ2-3; 8 positions agree with TRBD1. The germline gives CDR1 SGHRS, CDR2 YFSETQ. This CDR3 comprises 14 residues. Here the CDR3 reads CASTLTGGTDTQYF. The CDR3, as DNA: TGCGCCAGCACCTTGACAGGGGGCACAGATACGCAGTATTTT.

This clonotype was seen at least ten times. This chain connects TRBV15 to TRBJ2-1, with D possibly being TRBD1 (6 bases). Between the trimmed V and J ends, which lost 1 base and 7 bases, there was a span of 8 bases. The CDR3 length is 13 residues. Germline V gene data show CDR1 as LNHNV and CDR2 as YYDKDF (reference sequence). In nucleotides, the CDR3 is TGTGCCACCAGCAGAGTCCAGGGGAATGAGCAGTTCTTC. The encoded protein is CATSRVQGNEQFF. The full variable domain, with the rest looked up from reference TRBV15 and TRBJ2-1, is DAMVIQNPRYQVTQFGKPVTLSCSQTLNHNVMYWYQQKSSQAPKLLFHYYDKDFNNEADTPDNFQSRRPNTSFCFLDIRSPGLGDTAMYLCATSRVQGNEQFFGPGTRLTVL.

This clonotype has more than one count but fewer than ten. This chain links TRBV4-1 with TRBJ1-4; D unclear. V was clipped by 5 bases and J by 2 bases, with 15 bases between them. CDR3 length equals 16 residues. Germline V gene data show CDR1 as MGHRA and CDR2 as YSYEKL. Here the CDR3 reads CASSSGGKFTNEKLFF. The CDR3 region has the DNA TGCGCCAGCAGCTCGGGAGGGAAGTTTACTAATGAAAAACTGTTTTTT.

The chain carries TRBV24-1 and TRBJ1-2; perhaps TRBD1 as D (6 bases). Trimming stripped 9 bases from V and 4 bases from J, with 11 bases between. CDR1 is KGHDR and CDR2 is SFDVKD in the germline V gene. CDR3 length: 12 amino acids. Here the CDR3 reads CATAEDSYGYTF. CDR3 in DNA: TGTGCCACCGCAGAGGACAGCTATGGCTACACCTTC.

The genes are TRBV4-1 and TRBJ1-1; no clear D gene. Germline CDR1 and CDR2: MGHRA and YSYEKL. V was shortened by 1 base and J by 3 bases, with 12 bases between the two germline ends. The CDR3 totals 15 residues. The CDR3 sequence: CASSQGEIMDTEAFF. Here the CDR3 DNA reads TGCGCCAGCAGCCAAGGAGAGATAATGGACACTGAAGCTTTCTTT.

This clonotype was counted only a few times. The chain uses TRBV4-1 and TRBJ2-5, with TRBD1 matching over 7 bases. Germline V lookup: CDR1 MGHRA, CDR2 YSYEKL. The V and J ends lost 2 bases and 3 bases, in that order; junction bases with no gene match: 3. The CDR3 has 14 residues. This CDR3 reads CASSQRQGKETQYF. CDR3 nucleotides: TGCGCCAGCAGCCAACGACAGGGTAAAGAGACCCAGTACTTC.

V gene TRBV7-9 combines with J gene TRBJ2-5; D unresolved. CDR1 is SEHNR, CDR2 FQNEAQ, per germline (reference sequence). CDR3 length: 15 amino acids. Trimming took off 1 base at V and 1 base at J, with 10 bases between the two ends. This CDR3 is CASSLGTLVQETQYF. The CDR3, as DNA: TGTGCCAGCAGCTTAGGGACCCTGGTCCAAGAGACCCAGTACTTC.

This chain connects TRBV11-2 to TRBJ2-5, with D perhaps matching TRBD1 (6 bases). Trimming cost V 6 bases and J 5 bases, with 10 bases left between them. The V gene's germline CDR1 is SGHAT and CDR2 FQNNGV. CDR3 length equals 12 residues. The DNA for the CDR3 is TGTGCCAGCAGTGGACAGCGGGAGACCCAGTACTTC. Its translation is CASSGQRETQYF.